This TCR beta chain appears in the sequencing data of a study of T cell responses to AZD1222 COVID-19 vaccine. This table comes from immunoSEQ multiplex PCR, and its TCRdb copy is limited to in-frame clones, with some not included. Among 95,000 or so clones, approximately 91% were seen once, and the ten largest hold around 8%. V dropped 3 bases and J dropped 10 bases, with 19 bases sitting between them. This CDR3 is 15 amino acids long. Germline lookup yields CDR1 SGHAT and CDR2 FQNNGV. The sample in question was peripheral blood, obtained 28 days after the second AZD1222 dose. The chain is built from TRBV11-2 and TRBJ2-1, with D unresolved. This clonotype originated in an adult who received the AZD1222 COVID-19 vaccine. The CDR3, as DNA: TGTGCCAGCAGCTTCTGGTCCCTTCGGGCCCCGGAGCAGTTCTTC. It yields the protein CASSFWSLRAPEQFF. The full variable domain, completed using reference TRBV11-2 and TRBJ2-1, is EAGVAQSPRYKIIEKRQSVAFWCNPISGHATLYWYQQILGQGPKLLIQFQNNGVVDDSQLPKDRFSAERLKGVDSTLKIQPAKLEDSAVYLCASSFWSLRAPEQFFGPGTRLTVL.